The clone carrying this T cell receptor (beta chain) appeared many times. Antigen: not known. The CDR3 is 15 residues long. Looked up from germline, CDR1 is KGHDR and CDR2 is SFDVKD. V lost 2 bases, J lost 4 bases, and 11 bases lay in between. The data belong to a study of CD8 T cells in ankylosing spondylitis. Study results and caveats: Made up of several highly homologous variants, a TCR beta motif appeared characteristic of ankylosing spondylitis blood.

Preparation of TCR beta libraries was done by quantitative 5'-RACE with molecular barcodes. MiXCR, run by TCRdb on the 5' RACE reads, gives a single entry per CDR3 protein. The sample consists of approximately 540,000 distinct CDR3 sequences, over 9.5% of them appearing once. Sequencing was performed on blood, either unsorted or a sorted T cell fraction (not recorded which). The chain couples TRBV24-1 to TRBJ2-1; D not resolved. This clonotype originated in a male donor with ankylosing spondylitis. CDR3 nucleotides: TGTGCCACCAGTGATTCCTCGGCAGGTTACAATGAGCAGTTCTTC. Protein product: CATSDSSAGYNEQFF.